This paragraph reports one TCR beta chain. V dropped 1 base and J dropped 6 bases, with 17 bases sitting between them. Germline values: CDR1 MGHRA, CDR2 YSYEKL. This CDR3 region has 16 residues. Combining a sample-barcoded 5' primer with a J-beta primer mix, a second PCR ran for 7 to 11 cycles. TCRdb fed the 5' RACE reads into MiXCR, producing one record per CDR3 protein. The top ten hold around an eighth of the sample, which has about 900,000 distinct CDR3 sequences, roughly 48% seen once. This entry belongs to a study of blood T cells in healthy people across ages. This receptor was identified in a man aged 25-40 years in good health. The J gene is TRBJ2-3, the V gene TRBV4-1; D possibly uses TRBD1 or TRBD2 (5 bases each). Sequenced: blood. CDR3: CASSQAGALTVDTQYF. CDR3 nucleotides: TGCGCCAGCAGCCAAGCCGGGGCTTTGACGGTGGATACGCAGTATTTT.